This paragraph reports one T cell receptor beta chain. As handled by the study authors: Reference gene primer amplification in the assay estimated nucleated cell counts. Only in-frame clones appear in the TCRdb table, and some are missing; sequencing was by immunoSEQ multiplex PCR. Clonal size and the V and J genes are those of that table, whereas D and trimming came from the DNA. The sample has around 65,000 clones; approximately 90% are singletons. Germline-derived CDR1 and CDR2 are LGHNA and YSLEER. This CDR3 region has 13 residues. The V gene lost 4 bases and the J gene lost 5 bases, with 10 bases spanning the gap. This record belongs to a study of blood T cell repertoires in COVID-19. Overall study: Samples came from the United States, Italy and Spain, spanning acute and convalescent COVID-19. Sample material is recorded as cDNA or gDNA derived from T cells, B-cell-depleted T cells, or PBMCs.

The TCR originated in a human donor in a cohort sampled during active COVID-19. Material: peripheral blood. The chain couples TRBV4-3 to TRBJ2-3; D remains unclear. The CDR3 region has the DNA TGCGCCAGCAGCCCCCTGGCCGAAGATACGCAGTATTTT. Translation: CASSPLAEDTQYF.